The 24 T cell receptor beta chains reported below all come from one sample, sequenced in a study of OX40 agonist ivuxolimab in advanced cancers. Repertoires were generated with immunoSEQ multiplex PCR, while TCRdb's copy carries only in-frame clones and drops some. The top ten clones hold around a third of a sample with about 15,000 clones, about 80% of them seen once. The source was CD4+ or CD8+ T cells sorted from blood, collected in a trial of the OX40 agonist ivuxolimab. The receptors originated from an adult with an advanced solid tumor such as melanoma, head and neck, liver or kidney cancer.

The chain has TRBV5-6 and TRBJ2-1, with TRBD1 identical over 9 bases. Per the germline V gene, CDR1 is SGHDT and CDR2 is YYEEEE. This CDR3 is built from 19 residues. The V gene end was trimmed by 5 bases and the J gene end by 2 bases; junction bases not matched to a gene: 17. In nucleotides, the CDR3 is TGTGCCAGCAGGCCCTCACACGTCCAGACAGGGGGAACCTACAATGAGCAGTTCTTC. Amino acids: CASRPSHVQTGGTYNEQFF.

The CDR3 DNA sequence: TGTGCCTGGAGTACAGGGATGAACACTGAAGCTTTCTTT. This translates into CAWSTGMNTEAFF. The chain carries TRBV30 and TRBJ1-1, with D perhaps matching TRBD1 (6 bases). Germline loops: CDR1 GTSNPN, CDR2 SVGIG (reference sequence). Trimming removed 2 bases from V and 0 bases from J, with 7 bases in between. The CDR3 spans 13 residues.

The V call is TRBV9, the J call TRBJ2-1, with TRBD2 matching over 11 bases. This CDR3 is built from 16 residues. V gave up 3 bases and J gave up 4 bases; unmatched junction bases: 6. Per germline, CDR1 SGDLS and CDR2 YYNGEE. CDR3 in DNA: TGTGCCAGCAGCGGGGGACTAGCGGAATATTACAATGAGCAGTTCTTC. This gives the protein CASSGGLAEYYNEQFF.

V is TRBV10-1 and J is TRBJ2-2, with D tentatively TRBD1 or TRBD2 (5 bases each). The CDR3 is made up of 19 amino acids. Germline lookup yields CDR1 WNHNN and CDR2 SYGVQD (reference sequence). V lost 0 bases, J lost 2 bases, and 19 bases lay in between. The CDR3 protein is CASSESLGRDLPNTGELFF. The CDR3 nucleotides read TGCGCCAGCAGTGAGTCTTTGGGAAGGGACCTTCCAAACACCGGGGAGCTGTTTTTT.

The chain is built from TRBV10-3 and TRBJ1-2; unclear D gene. Germline V gene data show CDR1 as ENHRY and CDR2 as SYGVKD. The CDR3 loop spans 15 amino acids. Trimming took 6 bases from V and 0 from J, leaving 14 bases between them. CDR3 amino acids: CAIRVRHVANYGYTF. CDR3 nucleotides: TGTGCCATCAGGGTTAGACACGTAGCTAACTATGGCTACACCTTC.

CDR3 loop: CASSLVWAVQETQYF. The CDR3 DNA is TGTGCCAGCAGCTTAGTATGGGCCGTCCAAGAGACCCAGTACTTC. The chain carries TRBV7-8 and TRBJ2-5; D remains ambiguous. Deletions cut 1 base from V and 1 base from J, with 10 bases between. The germline V gene has CDR1 SGHVS and CDR2 FQNEAQ. The CDR3 is 15 amino acids.

This clone occurred a few times. V gene TRBV9 combines with J gene TRBJ1-1, with a tentative D call TRBD1 (5 bases). This CDR3 has 14 amino acids. Trimming took off 0 bases at V and 4 bases at J, with 10 bases between the two ends. CDR1 and CDR2 from the germline V gene are SGDLS and YYNGEE. The DNA for the CDR3 is TGTGCCAGCAGCGTAGGCGGGACGGCCACTGAAGCTTTCTTT. The encoded protein is CASSVGGTATEAFF.

V and J are TRBV6-1 and TRBJ2-7; possible D gene TRBD1, 6 bases. The CDR3 has 13 residues. Germline-derived CDR1 and CDR2 are MNHNS and SASEGT. V was trimmed by 8 bases and J by 5 bases, leaving 16 bases between them. CDR3 residues: CASPGTKPHEQYF. CDR3 nucleotides: TGTGCCAGCCCGGGGACAAAACCCCACGAGCAGTACTTC.

This chain links TRBV6-5 with TRBJ1-5; D call uncertain. V lost 7 bases and J lost 5, with 15 bases in between. This CDR3 is 14 amino acids long. CDR1 is MNHEY, CDR2 SVGAGI, per germline. The DNA for the CDR3 is TGTGCCAGCAAGGTGGCGCTCGGTGATCAGCCCCAGCATTTT. This encodes CASKVALGDQPQHF.

CDR3 in amino acids: CASSPHDRFNTGELFF. The DNA for the CDR3 is TGCGCCAGCAGCCCACACGACAGATTCAACACCGGGGAGCTGTTTTTT. V usage is TRBV4-1 and J usage is TRBJ2-2; D perhaps matches TRBD1 (5 bases). This CDR3 is built from 16 residues. V shed 4 bases and J shed 2 bases, with 14 bases lying between them. CDR1 and CDR2 (germline): MGHRA, YSYEKL.

CDR3 sequence: CASSLPPSWGGDTDTQYF. The CDR3 nucleotides read TGTGCCAGCAGTTTACCCCCAAGTTGGGGGGGGGACACAGATACGCAGTATTTT. This chain connects TRBV28 to TRBJ2-3; TRBD2 matches 7 bases. Trimming cost V 2 bases and J 2 bases; bases outside gene matches: 13. CDR3 length: 18 amino acids. CDR1 is MDHEN and CDR2 is SYDVKM in the germline V gene.

The J gene is TRBJ2-7, the V gene TRBV25-1; D not resolved. V was clipped by 2 bases and J by 2 bases, with 7 bases between them. The CDR3 covers 13 residues. CDR1 and CDR2 from the germline V gene are MGHDK and SYGVNS. The CDR3 spells CASSERGPYEQYF. CDR3 nucleotides: TGTGCCAGCAGTGAACGCGGCCCCTACGAGCAGTACTTC.

The V gene is TRBV28, the J gene TRBJ2-2, with 11 bases fitting TRBD2. The CDR3 loop spans 16 amino acids. Germline V gene lookup returns CDR1 MDHEN and CDR2 SYDVKM. The V and J ends lost 2 bases and 6 bases, in that order; junction bases with no gene match: 5. As DNA, the CDR3 is TGTGCCAGCAGTTTAACACCGGGACTAGCGGCCGGGGAGCTGTTTTTT. Translating gives CASSLTPGLAAGELFF.

This CDR3 is CASSDGDTGELFF. The CDR3 DNA sequence: TGTGCCAGCAGTGACGGGGACACCGGGGAGCTGTTTTTT. This sequence joins TRBV6-4 and TRBJ2-2; unclear D gene. CDR3 length: 13 amino acids. The V end was cut by 2 bases, the J end by 3 bases, with 4 bases between. Germline CDR1 reads MRHNA; CDR2 reads SNTAGT.

This CDR3 is CASARQGFYTF. The CDR3 bases are TGTGCCAGCGCCCGACAGGGATTTTACACCTTC. This chain joins TRBV28 and TRBJ1-2; 7 bases align to TRBD1. The germline V gene encodes CDR1 MDHEN and CDR2 SYDVKM. The CDR3 has 11 amino acids. After removal of 8 bases from V and 11 bases from J, the junction contained 8 bases not matched to a gene.

The rearrangement joins TRBV27 to TRBJ2-1; possible D gene TRBD2, 6 bases. Trimming cost V 8 bases and J 0 bases, with 14 bases left between them. Germline lookup yields CDR1 MNHEY and CDR2 SMNVEV (reference sequence). This CDR3 has 15 residues. The CDR3 here is CASGSREHSYNEQFF. DNA of the CDR3: TGTGCCAGCGGATCACGGGAGCACTCCTACAATGAGCAGTTCTTC.

V usage is TRBV27 and J usage is TRBJ2-7, with 7 bases matching TRBD1. CDR3 length: 15 residues. V dropped 1 base and J dropped 0; count of bases not matched to a gene: 3. The germline V gene encodes CDR1 MNHEY and CDR2 SMNVEV (reference sequence). CDR3 sequence: CASSLLAGGSYEQYF. The CDR3, as DNA: TGTGCCAGCAGTTTATTGGCAGGGGGCTCCTACGAGCAGTACTTC.

This chain uses TRBV6-4 with TRBJ1-5; no definite D call. Trimming took 10 bases from V and 4 from J, leaving 23 bases between them. Germline V gene lookup returns CDR1 MRHNA and CDR2 SNTAGT. The CDR3 length is 16 residues. DNA for the CDR3: TGTGCCAAGTCACGGAAAATCTCGAGGACGAATCAGCCCCAGCATTTT. This encodes CAKSRKISRTNQPQHF.

The CDR3 loop reads CASSPSLAHRSGYTF. CDR3 in DNA: TGTGCCAGCAGTCCCTCTTTAGCACACCGTAGCGGCTACACCTTC. The chain joins TRBV27 to TRBJ1-2; D not resolved. Germline-derived CDR1 and CDR2 are MNHEY and SMNVEV (reference sequence). The V and J ends lost 5 bases and 8 bases respectively, with 21 bases between them. The CDR3 is 15 residues long.

By share, this clone counts as medium-sized. The chain carries TRBV27 and TRBJ1-4, with 9 bases identical to TRBD1. The germline CDR1 and CDR2 sequences are MNHEY and SMNVEV (reference sequence). J gave up 8 bases and V 6 bases, and 7 bases lay outside the gene matches. This CDR3 is built from 14 residues. CDR3 bases: TGTGCCAGCAGCCCGGGACAGGGTTTAGAAAAACTGTTTTTT. As protein: CASSPGQGLEKLFF.

J is TRBJ2-1 and V is TRBV4-1; D is undetermined. The ends were cut back, 4 bases at V and 8 bases at J, with 15 bases in the middle. There are 14 residues in the CDR3. Germline V gene lookup returns CDR1 MGHRA and CDR2 YSYEKL. The CDR3 here is CASSLLLGSDEQFF. The CDR3 coding sequence is TGCGCCAGCAGCCTCCTGCTGGGGTCCGATGAGCAGTTCTTC.

The chain recombines TRBV5-4 with TRBJ1-2; maybe TRBD1 (6 bases). V was clipped by 5 bases and J by 4 bases, with 15 bases between them. The CDR3 is 14 residues long. Germline CDR1 reads SGHNT; CDR2 reads YYREEE (reference sequence). DNA for the CDR3: TGTGCCAGCAGTCTGGAGGCAGGGGCCTATGGCTACACCTTC. Encoded protein: CASSLEAGAYGYTF.

V and J are TRBV5-4 and TRBJ2-7; D might be TRBD1 (6 bases). V was shortened by 3 bases and J by 4 bases, with 14 bases between the two germline ends. This CDR3 region has 14 residues. Germline V gene data show CDR1 as SGHNT and CDR2 as YYREEE (reference sequence). The CDR3 sequence: CASSSTGTGYEQYF. DNA for the CDR3: TGTGCCAGCAGCTCCACAGGGACGGGGTACGAGCAGTACTTC.

This chain links TRBV19 with TRBJ2-7, with TRBD2 matching over 12 bases. The CDR3 sequence is 15 residues long. Germline CDR1 and CDR2: LNHDA and SQIVND (reference sequence). Unmatched junction bases numbered 5, after V lost 5 bases and J lost 3 bases. The CDR3 sequence is CASSPRTSGIYEQYF. CDR3 sequence (DNA): TGTGCCAGTAGTCCACGGACTAGCGGGATCTACGAGCAGTACTTC.